This T cell receptor beta chain was documented in a study of blood T cells in healthy people across ages. Turning to the study itself: About one barcoded beta molecule per two T cells was captured by template switching.

Combining a sample-barcoded 5' primer with a J-beta primer mix, a second PCR ran for about 7 to 11 cycles. TCRdb reanalysed the 5' RACE reads using MiXCR and keeps one entry per CDR3 protein. The table lists around 1.5 million distinct CDR3 sequences, around 59% of them singletons. This clonotype was seen many times. Sequenced material: blood. The sequence derives from a man younger than 35 in good health.

DNA of the CDR3: TGCGCCAGCAGCTTGGCCCTCAATGAGCAGTTCTTC. Translation: CASSLALNEQFF. The rearrangement uses TRBV5-1 and TRBJ2-1; D gene uncertain. The CDR3 loop spans 12 amino acids. CDR1 is SGHRS and CDR2 is YFSETQ in the germline V gene. Trimming cost V 0 bases and J 6 bases, with 4 bases left between them.